This T cell receptor (beta chain) is drawn from a study of OX40 agonist ivuxolimab in advanced cancers. Regarding the research as a whole: Ivuxolimab was an agonistic, fully human IgG2 monoclonal antibody directed against OX40 (CD134), a costimulatory receptor. Patients were allowed to have had prior anti-PD-1, anti-PD-L1 or anti-CTLA-4 therapy, and approximately 40% of the dose-escalation patients had been treated with checkpoint inhibitors. Intravenous ivuxolimab was administered to patients every 2 weeks at six dose levels: 0.01, 0.1, 0.3, 1.5, 3 and 10 mg/kg. Partial responses occurred in three dose-escalation patients: two with cutaneous melanoma and one with hepatocellular carcinoma. The dose-escalation cohort was approximately 83% male with a mean age of about 54 years, ranging from about 23 to 85. Of the approximately 50 patients in dose escalation, about 20 had hepatocellular carcinoma, about 15 had melanoma, 9 had renal cell carcinoma and 9 had head and neck cancer. The monotherapy dose-escalation portion (N of about 52 patients) of the phase I ivuxolimab trial is reported in the paper. Peripheral TCRbeta sequencing aimed to test whether ivuxolimab altered TCR sequence diversity and caused clonal T-cell expansion. The investigation overall reported the following: In partial responders in the 0.1-3.0 mg/kg groups, normalized peripheral clonal expansion was found to be among the lowest, especially among CD8+ T cells. At doses of 0.1 to 3.0 mg/kg, clonal expansion of both CD4+ and CD8+ T cells in blood was seen between baseline and week 6. Antigen specificity was not determined for the clonally expanded peripheral T cells. On average, CD8+ T cells showed more expanded clones than CD4+ T cells after ivuxolimab. Low levels of normalized T-cell clonal expansion were also seen in some patients who did not respond.

For sequencing of the TCRbeta CDR3 region, genomic DNA was extracted from the sorted cells. The immunoSEQ Assay was used for sequencing of TCRbeta CDR3 regions. What TCRdb holds here is the immuneACCESS table cut down to in-frame rearrangements. Part of the clones is not present; checked against another copy, under half of the missing clones reflect an unresolved V gene, and the others are unexplained. A total of just over 80,000 clones appear in this sample, 70% to 90% of them only once. Jointly, the top ten make up roughly 0.7% of the sample. Including the terminal cysteine and phenylalanine, the CDR3 comprises 15 residues. The DNA shown is the 45-base CDR3, in frame from base 1. For CDR1 and CDR2, the germline V gene lists SGHAT and FQNNGV. A distance of 16 bases separates the germline ends of V and J, which lose 3 bases and 8 bases respectively. Patients with autoimmune disease history or receiving systemic immunosuppression were excluded from the trial. In every dose cohort, peripheral blood was drawn for TCR sequencing at baseline, cycle 4 day 1, and cycle 7 day 1. Samples were obtained from an open-label, multicenter, first-in-human phase I dose-escalation trial of ivuxolimab. Adults with locally advanced or metastatic head and neck squamous cell, hepatocellular, melanoma or renal cell carcinoma were enrolled in the trial. Before TCR sequencing, CD4+ and CD8+ T cells were separately sorted from peripheral blood.

Regarding this clone: Its specific antigen is unknown. The record has no base qualities; no much larger clone is one base away.

The chain joins TRBV11-2 to TRBJ1-4; the D gene cannot be resolved reliably. The source was CD4+ or CD8+ T cells sorted from blood, collected in a trial of the OX40 agonist ivuxolimab. The receptor comes from an adult with an advanced solid tumor such as melanoma, head and neck, liver or kidney cancer. The DNA sequence is given as TGTGCCAGCAGCTTGGCCTCGACCCTTAACGAAAAACTGTTTTTT. Its protein product is CASSLASTLNEKLFF.